The 5 T cell receptor beta chains presented below share a single source sample, sequenced in a study of T cell repertoires in cytomegalovirus infection. TCRdb used MiXCR to reprocess the reads, holding one entry per CDR3 protein. The table has hundreds of thousands of distinct CDR3 sequences, more than 25% seen once. These TCRs are of unknown antigen specificity. The material was cultured CD8+ T cells from PBMCs, obtained from culture after CMV antigen stimulation. All receptors come from a human donor in good health (CMV status not recorded). Some clones in this sample may be carry-over from other donors' samples.

There are many counts of this clonotype. The chain couples TRBV7-8 to TRBJ1-4; weak D call: TRBD1 (5 bases). This CDR3 region has 12 residues. V was pared by 4 bases and J by 5 bases, with 5 bases between. Germline assignment: CDR1 SGHVS and CDR2 FQNEAQ. CDR3 sequence: CASSSGNEKLFF. CDR3 nucleotide sequence: TGTGCCAGCAGCTCAGGGAATGAAAAACTGTTTTTT.

CDR3 residues: CASRDRGGPNYGYTF. The CDR3 DNA reads TGTGCCAGCAGAGACAGGGGCGGTCCTAACTATGGCTACACCTTC. The genes are TRBV12-3 or TRBV12-4 and TRBJ1-2; 8 nucleotides line up with TRBD1. V lost 6 bases and J lost 0; bases outside the gene matches: 6. The CDR3 consists of 15 residues.

This rearrangement joins TRBV15 to TRBJ1-2, with D uncertain. With 3 bases removed from V and 8 bases from J, the gap between germline ends came to 7 bases. The CDR3 totals 11 residues. Germline CDR1 LNHNV, CDR2 YYDKDF (reference sequence). The CDR3 is CATSRALGYTF. In nucleotides, the CDR3 is TGTGCCACCAGCAGGGCTCTAGGCTACACCTTC.

V usage is TRBV4-1 and J usage is TRBJ1-4, with no clear D. Germline CDR1 is MGHRA and CDR2 is YSYEKL. Trimming took 10 bases from V and 0 from J, leaving 18 bases between them. CDR3 size: 16 residues. The CDR3 here is CATSWRRSATNEKLFF. The CDR3 bases are TGCGCCACCTCATGGAGACGGTCTGCAACTAATGAAAAACTGTTTTTT.

Only a few counts were recorded for this clonotype. The V gene is TRBV6-1, the J gene TRBJ1-2; perhaps TRBD1 as D (6 bases). Trimming pared 7 bases from V and 3 bases from J, leaving 12 bases between. The germline V gene encodes CDR1 MNHNS and CDR2 SASEGT. The CDR3 is 13 amino acids. The CDR3 DNA sequence: TGTGCCAGCACTAAGGGGACACACTATGGCTACACCTTC. Its protein product is CASTKGTHYGYTF.